A single sample is the source of the 10 T cell receptor beta chains below, sequenced in a study of Ad26.COV2.S vaccination and SARS-CoV-2 variants. The data were produced by immunoSEQ multiplex PCR, yet TCRdb's version contains in-frame clones alone and is incomplete. The profile shows a few hundred thousand clones, 87% of them singletons. Sample treatment: about 20 received Ad26.COV2.S at low or high dose, single or two shots; five or six received placebo; per-sample allocation not given. Material that was analyzed had been drawn on day 63 after the first vaccine or placebo injection. Sequencing used peripheral blood, obtained in a trial of Ad26.COV2.S vaccine versus placebo. Receptors were obtained from a person aged 18 to 59 who received the Ad26.COV2.S COVID-19 vaccine or a placebo.

The V call is TRBV29-1, the J call TRBJ2-2; maybe TRBD1 (5 bases). Trimming took off 4 bases at V and 4 bases at J, with 13 bases between the two ends. This CDR3 spans 14 amino acids. Germline CDR1 reads SQVTM; CDR2 reads ANQGSEA. Written as DNA, the CDR3 is TGCAGCGTTGGTACAGGTGGCATCACCGGGGAGCTGTTTTTT. Encoded protein: CSVGTGGITGELFF.

The V gene is TRBV19, the J gene TRBJ1-2; 12 nucleotides align to TRBD1. J gave up 7 bases and V 4 bases, and 10 bases lay outside the gene matches. CDR3 length: 16 amino acids. Germline CDR1 LNHDA, CDR2 SQIVND (reference sequence). Here the CDR3 reads CASSTIAGQGASGYTF. CDR3 bases: TGTGCCAGTAGTACCATCGCGGGACAGGGGGCGAGTGGCTACACCTTC.

The chain recombines TRBV5-6 with TRBJ2-5; the D is unclear. Trimming shortened V by 0 bases and J by 3 bases, and 15 bases separated the two germline ends. Per germline, CDR1 SGHDT and CDR2 YYEEEE. This CDR3 spans 16 amino acids. CDR3 residues: CASSLANGVGKETQYF. The CDR3 DNA reads as TGTGCCAGCAGCTTGGCCAATGGGGTTGGGAAAGAGACCCAGTACTTC.

The V gene is TRBV19, the J gene TRBJ1-4, with 8 bases identical to TRBD1. Trimming removed 5 bases from V and 4 bases from J; junction bases left unmatched: 12. This CDR3 comprises 17 residues. From germline, CDR1 is LNHDA and CDR2 SQIVND (reference sequence). The CDR3 is CASSETTGGAGNEKLFF. Written as DNA, the CDR3 is TGTGCCAGTAGTGAGACCACAGGGGGTGCCGGTAATGAAAAACTGTTTTTT.

The rearrangement links TRBV18 to TRBJ2-7; 10 nucleotides line up with TRBD1. J gave up 4 bases and V 4 bases, and 10 bases lay outside the gene matches. The germline gives CDR1 KGHSH, CDR2 LQKENI. This CDR3 region has 16 residues. CDR3 loop: CASSRDRGRVRYEQYF. The CDR3 nucleotides are TGTGCCAGCTCACGAGACAGGGGGCGCGTACGGTACGAGCAGTACTTC.

The V call is TRBV10-3, the J call TRBJ2-5, with 8 bases identical to TRBD2. Germline lookup yields CDR1 ENHRY and CDR2 SYGVKD. The CDR3 consists of 15 residues. J was trimmed by 2 bases and V by 6 bases; bases with no gene match: 8. The CDR3 bases are TGTGCCATCAGCTCCGGACTAGCAGAACAAGAGACCCAGTACTTC. Encoded protein: CAISSGLAEQETQYF.

The CDR3, as DNA: TGCAGCGTACAACCCGGCCCAGGCACTGAAGCTTTCTTT. Translated, it gives CSVQPGPGTEAFF. The chain links TRBV29-1 to TRBJ1-1, with no clear D. The CDR3 runs to 13 residues. V lost 6 bases and J lost 4, with 15 bases in between. Germline assignment: CDR1 SQVTM and CDR2 ANQGSEA.

This clone was observed a single time. The V call is TRBV10-3, the J call TRBJ1-3, with D possibly matching TRBD1 (6 bases). The CDR3 is 14 amino acids. V lost 5 bases and J lost 3, with 11 bases in between. The germline gives CDR1 ENHRY, CDR2 SYGVKD. This CDR3 reads CAISPTGLGNTIYF. The CDR3 bases are TGTGCCATCAGTCCGACAGGTCTTGGAAACACCATATATTTT.

The chain carries TRBV5-1 and TRBJ2-7; D perhaps matches TRBD2 (6 bases). In germline, CDR1 is SGHRS, CDR2 YFSETQ. V lost 4 bases to trimming and J lost 1 base, with 15 bases between them. The CDR3 sequence is 15 residues long. The CDR3, as DNA: TGCGCCAGCAGCCTCTCCACCGGGGGTTCCTACGAGCAGTACTTC. Translated, it gives CASSLSTGGSYEQYF.

V and J are TRBV6-6 and TRBJ2-7; tentatively, D is TRBD1 or TRBD2 (5 bases each). Germline-derived CDR1 and CDR2 are MNHNY and SVGAGI (reference sequence). The CDR3 totals 14 residues. V lost 8 bases and J lost 4, with 18 bases in between. The CDR3 loop is CASASQGTVYEQYF. The CDR3 DNA is TGTGCCAGCGCATCGCAAGGGACGGTTTACGAGCAGTACTTC.